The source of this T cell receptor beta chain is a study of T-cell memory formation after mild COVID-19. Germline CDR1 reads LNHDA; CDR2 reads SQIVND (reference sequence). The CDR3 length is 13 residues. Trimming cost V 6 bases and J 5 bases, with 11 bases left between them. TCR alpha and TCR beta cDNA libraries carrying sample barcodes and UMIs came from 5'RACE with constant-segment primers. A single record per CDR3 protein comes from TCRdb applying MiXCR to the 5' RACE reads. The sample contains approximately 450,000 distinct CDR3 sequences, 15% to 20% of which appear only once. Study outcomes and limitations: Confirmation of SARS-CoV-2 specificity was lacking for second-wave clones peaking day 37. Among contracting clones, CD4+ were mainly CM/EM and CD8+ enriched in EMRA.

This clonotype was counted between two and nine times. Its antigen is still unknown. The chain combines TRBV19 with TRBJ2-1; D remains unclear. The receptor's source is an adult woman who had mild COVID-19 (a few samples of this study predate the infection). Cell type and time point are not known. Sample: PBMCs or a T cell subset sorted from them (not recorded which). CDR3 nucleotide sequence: TGTGCCAGTAGCCTCTTAGGGCACAATGAGCAGTTCTTC. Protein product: CASSLLGHNEQFF.